This TCR beta chain comes out of a study of T cells in Graves' hyperthyroidism and ophthalmopathy. Findings and caveats of the study: Most thyroid clonotypes with frequency above 0.001 were detected in blood. A model of 13 V-J features distinguished ophthalmopathy from stable hyperthyroidism.

Patients aged 18 to 65 had newly diagnosed hyperthyroidism lasting under 2 months. Amplification targeted TCR beta CDR3 regions from RNA transcripts. HTBI primers drove first-round RT-PCR of the TCR CDR3. One entry per CDR3 protein results from TCRdb running MiXCR on the multiplex PCR reads. Of 300,000 to 400,000 distinct CDR3 sequences listed, approximately 14% were seen once; the top ten hold 9.5% to 12%. This clonotype was recorded at least ten times. What it recognizes is unknown. The source material was blood. This clonotype was obtained from a woman aged 55-70 years with Graves' hyperthyroidism.

DNA of the CDR3: TGTGCCAGTAGTATAGACGCGGGAGGTAGCTACGAGCAGTACTTC. This codes for CASSIDAGGSYEQYF. The gene calls are TRBV19 and TRBJ2-7; TRBD2 matches at 8 bases. Germline values: CDR1 LNHDA, CDR2 SQIVND (reference sequence). With V trimmed by 0 bases and J by 3 bases, 4 bases remained unmatched. CDR3 size: 15 residues.